These T cell receptor beta chains were read from a single sample in a study of blood T cell repertoires in COVID-19. Repertoires were generated with immunoSEQ multiplex PCR, while TCRdb's copy carries only in-frame clones and drops some. The sample carries about 500,000 clones, approximately 92% recorded once. The specimen sequenced was peripheral blood. All receptors come from a man in his late teens or twenties with COVID-19, enrolled during active disease. CDR3s include the opening cysteine and the closing phenylalanine or tryptophan. Each record gives: clone size, J gene, V gene, CDR3 protein. Some rows have no size entry. The others give once, few or many, or a class for an expanded clone.

. | TRBJ1-1 | TRBV14 | CASSQDIMRGRTEAFF
. | TRBJ2-1 | TRBV7-9 | CASSHAPRRATYNEQFF
few | TRBJ2-5 | TRBV5-4 | CASSYGLAGAETQYF
. | TRBJ2-1 | TRBV14 | CASSPITGTGVRNEQFF
. | TRBJ2-7 | TRBV4-1 | CASSQDATQGRREQYF
. | TRBJ2-3 | TRBV6-5 | CASSSKTGANTDTQYF
once | TRBJ1-2 | TRBV9 | CASSVGPGTGRSYGYTF
. | TRBJ2-3 | TRBV7-9 | CASSWGTGVADTQYF
. | TRBJ2-7 | TRBV27 | CASSLSLRVASYEQYF
. | TRBJ1-1 | TRBV5-1 | CASSLVPDMNTEAFF
. | TRBJ2-2 | TRBV19 | CASRAGLAGGNTGELFF
. | TRBJ2-1 | TRBV11-2 | CASSLTRGAPNEQFF
. | TRBJ2-1 | TRBV5-1 | CASSPDFFDSRRNEQFF
. | TRBJ1-2 | TRBV18 | CASSPQRHTQGYTF
. | TRBJ2-7 | TRBV11-3 | CASSLNLGEQYF
. | TRBJ2-2 | TRBV6-2/TRBV6-3 | CASSPRAEDHYSAGELFF
once | TRBJ1-3 | TRBV28 | CASSAGDSRNTIYF
few | TRBJ2-3 | TRBV10-3 | CAIQQGPTDTQYF
. | TRBJ2-6 | TRBV6-6 | CASSHDRGLYTGANVLTF
once | TRBJ2-7 | TRBV2 | CASSASSGGGGVQYF
. | TRBJ1-1 | TRBV29-1 | CSVEAQNTEAFF
. | TRBJ2-4 | TRBV24-1 | CATSDKGTTLVKNIQYF
. | TRBJ1-5 | TRBV7-2 | CASSPGTVNQPQHF
. | TRBJ1-1 | TRBV5-1 | CASNSLTGPNTEAFF
. | TRBJ2-5 | TRBV5-1 | CASSLEGLAGRRTQYF
. | TRBJ2-3 | TRBV4-1 | CASSRFGTSGGSTDTQYF